The 32 T cell receptor beta chains reported below all come from one sample, sequenced in a study of monozygotic twins with inflammatory bowel disease. TCRdb re-called the 5' RACE reads and catalogs CDR3 proteins one per entry, DNA excluded. In total, the table holds 420,000 or so distinct CDR3 sequences. What was sequenced was blood. The receptors were gathered from a human donor with ulcerative colitis or Crohn's disease, or a healthy co-twin of an affected twin (not recorded which).

CDR3 residues: CASFPLPDKVAFSSSYEQYF. This chain joins TRBV5-1 and TRBJ2-7; the D gene TCRdb calls, TRBD1, cannot be checked with no DNA. Germline assignment: CDR1 SGHRS and CDR2 YFSETQ. The CDR3 extends over 20 amino acids.

The chain carries TRBV19 and TRBJ2-2. From germline, CDR1 is LNHDA and CDR2 SQIVND (reference sequence). CDR3 length equals 15 residues. The CDR3 loop reads CASSMGEGNHGELFF.

This rearrangement joins TRBV7-3 to TRBJ2-1; no DNA is available, so the TRBD1 call from TCRdb remains unchecked. CDR1 and CDR2 from the germline V gene are SGHTA and FQGTGA. CDR3 length: 18 residues. The CDR3 sequence is CASSLAGEGGLPYNEQFF.

The chain carries TRBV5-1 and TRBJ2-3; checking the TCRdb D call of TRBD2 is not possible without DNA. The CDR3 has 18 amino acids. The germline V gene encodes CDR1 SGHRS and CDR2 YFSETQ. This chain's CDR3 is CASSYRTSGGLGADTQYF.

This rearrangement joins TRBV7-6 to TRBJ1-2; TCRdb's D gene call, TRBD1, goes unchecked for lack of DNA. Germline CDR1 SGHVS, CDR2 FNYEAQ. CDR3 length equals 16 residues. The CDR3 sequence: CASSSGTGPVYYGYTF.

The V call is TRBV5-5, the J call TRBJ1-3; TCRdb proposes TRBD1, but this gene call is untestable without DNA. In germline, CDR1 is SGHKS, CDR2 YYEKEE (reference sequence). The length of the CDR3 is 16 residues. CDR3 amino acids: CASSLAGTGMGNTIYF.

CDR3 region: CASSLGQGIGNEQFF. The gene calls are TRBV7-2 and TRBJ2-1; the TRBD1 assignment by TCRdb is unverifiable without DNA. The CDR3 consists of 15 residues. CDR1 and CDR2 (germline): SGHTA, FQGNSA. Based on the CDR3 plus reference TRBV7-2 and TRBJ2-1, the full variable domain is GAGVSQSPSNKVTEKGKDVELRCDPISGHTALYWYRQSLGQGLEFLIYFQGNSAPDKSGLPSDRFSAERTGGSVSTLTIQRTQQEDSAVYLCASSLGQGIGNEQFFGPGTRLTVL.

The chain carries TRBV20-1 and TRBJ2-1. Germline V CDR1 and CDR2: DFQATT, SNEGSKA (reference sequence). This CDR3 has 12 amino acids. The CDR3 is CSRGSSYNEQFF.

The V and J genes are TRBV7-2 and TRBJ2-5; with no DNA, the TCRdb D assignment of TRBD2 cannot be verified. CDR3 length equals 15 residues. Germline loops: CDR1 SGHTA, CDR2 FQGNSA. CDR3 region: CASSLVREGGETQYF.

The J gene is TRBJ1-5, the V gene TRBV3-1. This CDR3 is 15 amino acids long. Germline lookup yields CDR1 LGHDT and CDR2 YNNKEL (reference sequence). This chain's CDR3 is CASSQGAGLNQPQHF.

Here the CDR3 reads CASSGGPRMSTDTQYF. The genes are TRBV5-6 and TRBJ2-3; checking the TCRdb D call of TRBD1 is not possible without DNA. Germline assignment: CDR1 SGHDT and CDR2 YYEEEE. The CDR3 runs to 16 residues.

This rearrangement joins TRBV19 to TRBJ2-2; TCRdb outputs TRBD2, but without DNA this stays unchecked. CDR1 and CDR2 from the germline V gene are LNHDA and SQIVND (reference sequence). This CDR3 comprises 17 residues. CDR3 sequence: CASSSLTSGSNTGELFF.

This rearrangement joins TRBV5-1 to TRBJ1-1. The CDR3 sequence is 14 residues long. Germline CDR1 SGHRS, CDR2 YFSETQ. The CDR3 loop reads CASSPGLEGTEAFF.

V usage is TRBV7-8 and J usage is TRBJ2-7; TCRdb designates TRBD2, a call that cannot be tested without DNA. CDR3 length: 16 residues. The germline V gene encodes CDR1 SGHVS and CDR2 FQNEAQ. This chain's CDR3 is CASSETPGLASYEQYF.

V and J are TRBV21-1 and TRBJ1-5; TCRdb proposes TRBD1, but this gene call is untestable without DNA. TRBV21-1 is a pseudogene segment. This CDR3 has 15 amino acids. CDR3 amino acids: CVSSTTGDSNQPQHF.

The chain has TRBV28 and TRBJ2-1. The CDR3 extends over 15 amino acids. Germline V CDR1 and CDR2: MDHEN, SYDVKM. CDR3 protein: CASSFPKGSYNEQFF.

This rearrangement joins TRBV30 to TRBJ2-7; TCRdb's D call, TRBD2, is unchecked because there is no DNA. From germline, CDR1 is GTSNPN and CDR2 SVGIG (reference sequence). The CDR3 has 15 amino acids. This CDR3 is CAWKLRSGGSYEQYF.

CDR3 sequence reads: CASSYGALAGGPRTQYF. The V call is TRBV6-5, the J call TRBJ2-3; TCRdb proposes TRBD2, but this gene call is untestable without DNA. CDR1 and CDR2 from the germline V gene are MNHEY and SVGAGI. The CDR3 runs to 17 residues.

The chain joins TRBV5-1 to TRBJ2-7; the D call from TCRdb, TRBD2, cannot be confirmed without DNA. This CDR3 comprises 15 residues. Per the germline V gene, CDR1 is SGHRS and CDR2 is YFSETQ. The CDR3 here is CASSLVAGEGYEQYF. Supplemented by reference TRBV5-1 and TRBJ2-7, the full variable domain reads KAGVTQTPRYLIKTRGQQVTLSCSPISGHRSVSWYQQTPGQGLQFLFEYFSETQRNKGNFPGRFSGRQFSNSRSEMNVSTLELGDSALYLCASSLVAGEGYEQYFGPGTRLTVT.

J is TRBJ2-4 and V is TRBV20-1; TCRdb's assignment of TRBD1 cannot be checked, as there is no DNA. CDR3 length: 15 residues. CDR1 and CDR2 (germline): DFQATT, SNEGSKA (reference sequence). Here the CDR3 reads CSAYRAGTGKNIQYF.

The chain joins TRBV27 to TRBJ1-2; TCRdb selects TRBD1, and the lack of DNA leaves this call unchecked. This CDR3 is built from 13 residues. The germline CDR1 and CDR2 sequences are MNHEY and SMNVEV (reference sequence). The chain's CDR3 is CASSEQGASGYTF.

V is TRBV7-9 and J is TRBJ2-1; TCRdb selects TRBD1, and the lack of DNA leaves this call unchecked. The CDR3 spans 15 residues. Germline CDR1 and CDR2: SEHNR and FQNEAQ (reference sequence). The CDR3 reads CASTTRAPPTNEQFF. Looking up the rest from reference TRBV7-9 and TRBJ2-1 gives the full variable domain: DTGVSQNPRHKITKRGQNVTFRCDPISEHNRLYWYRQTLGQGPEFLTYFQNEAQLEKSRLLSDRFSAERPKGSFSTLEIQRTEQGDSAMYLCASTTRAPPTNEQFFGPGTRLTVL.

The chain carries TRBV19 and TRBJ2-1; TCRdb designates TRBD2, a call that cannot be tested without DNA. The CDR3 is made up of 17 amino acids. Germline V gene data show CDR1 as LNHDA and CDR2 as SQIVND (reference sequence). The CDR3 region is CASNPGIVLAGENEQFF.

V is TRBV18 and J is TRBJ2-5; TCRdb lists TRBD2, though no DNA is available to test this call. The CDR3 consists of 16 residues. Germline V lookup: CDR1 KGHSH, CDR2 LQKENI. The CDR3 sequence: CASSLGGLALGETQYF. The full variable domain, rest sourced from reference TRBV18 and TRBJ2-5, is NAGVMQNPRHLVRRRGQEARLRCSPMKGHSHVYWYRQLPEEGLKFMVYLQKENIIDESGMPKERFSAEFPKEGPSILRIQQVVRGDSAAYFCASSLGGLALGETQYFGPGTRLLVL.

The chain's CDR3 is CATSDGVQETQYF. The chain joins TRBV24-1 to TRBJ2-5. The CDR3 has 13 residues. CDR1 is KGHDR, CDR2 SFDVKD, per germline.

The V and J genes are TRBV27 and TRBJ2-1; TCRdb selects TRBD2, and the lack of DNA leaves this call unchecked. The CDR3 runs 15 residues. The germline CDR1 and CDR2 sequences are MNHEY and SMNVEV (reference sequence). CDR3 residues: CASTVSGSAYNEQFF.

The genes are TRBV10-2 and TRBJ1-6; TCRdb's D gene call, TRBD1, goes unchecked for lack of DNA. CDR3 length equals 16 residues. Germline lookup yields CDR1 WSHSY and CDR2 SAAADI. This CDR3 is CASSIGTGGLNSPLHF.

V and J are TRBV20-1 and TRBJ2-1. CDR1 and CDR2 from the germline V gene are DFQATT and SNEGSKA (reference sequence). CDR3 length equals 15 residues. The CDR3 sequence is CSARKRQRTYNEQFF.

V gene TRBV12-3 or TRBV12-4 combines with J gene TRBJ2-2; checking the TCRdb D call of TRBD2 is not possible without DNA. The CDR3 is 13 amino acids. This CDR3 reads CASSLGRLGELFF.

The chain joins TRBV30 to TRBJ2-5. Germline CDR1 is GTSNPN and CDR2 is SVGIG (reference sequence). The CDR3 is made up of 13 amino acids. The CDR3 spells CAWSRSDGETQYF. The entire variable domain, with the rest obtained from reference TRBV30 and TRBJ2-5, is as follows: SQTIHQWPATLVQPVGSPLSLECTVEGTSNPNLYWYRQAAGRGLQLLFYSVGIGQISSEVPQNLSASRPQDRQFILSSKKLLLSDSGFYLCAWSRSDGETQYFGPGTRLLVL.

J is TRBJ1-1 and V is TRBV6-1; TCRdb's D call of TRBD1 is untestable without DNA. Looked up from germline, CDR1 is MNHNS and CDR2 is SASEGT. CDR3 length: 18 amino acids. CDR3 region: CASAKRGGTGNMNTEAFF.

This chain connects TRBV29-1 to TRBJ2-3. The germline V gene encodes CDR1 SQVTM and CDR2 ANQGSEA. The CDR3 runs to 12 residues. The CDR3: CSVELPTDTQYF.